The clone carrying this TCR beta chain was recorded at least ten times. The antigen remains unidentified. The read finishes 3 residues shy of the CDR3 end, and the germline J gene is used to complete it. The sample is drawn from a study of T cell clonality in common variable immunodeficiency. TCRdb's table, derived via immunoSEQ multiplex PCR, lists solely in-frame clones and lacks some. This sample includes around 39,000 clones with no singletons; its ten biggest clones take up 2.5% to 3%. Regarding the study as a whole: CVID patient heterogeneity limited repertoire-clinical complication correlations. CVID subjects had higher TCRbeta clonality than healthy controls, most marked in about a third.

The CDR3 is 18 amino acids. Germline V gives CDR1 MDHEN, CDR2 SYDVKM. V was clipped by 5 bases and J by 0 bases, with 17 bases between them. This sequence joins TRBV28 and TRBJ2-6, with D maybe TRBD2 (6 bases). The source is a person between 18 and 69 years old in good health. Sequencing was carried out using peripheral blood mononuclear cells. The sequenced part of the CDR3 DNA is TGTGCCAGCAGTGGGGACTCAGGCCCCGGCTCTGGGGCCAACGTC. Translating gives CASSGDSGPGSGANV. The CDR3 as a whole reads CASSGDSGPGSGANVLTF. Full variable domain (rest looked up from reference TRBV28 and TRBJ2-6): DVKVTQSSRYLVKRTGEKVFLECVQDMDHENMFWYRQDPGLGLRLIYFSYDVKMKEKGDIPEGYSVSREKKERFSLILESASTNQTSMYLCASSGDSGPGSGANVLTFGAGSRLTVL.